This record covers a single T cell receptor (beta chain). V shed 4 bases and J shed 5 bases, with 19 bases lying between them. Germline V gene sequence: CDR1 SGHKS, CDR2 YYEKEE (reference sequence). This CDR3 has 16 amino acids. Sequenced by immunoSEQ multiplex PCR; TCRdb stores in-frame clones only, minus some. The sample consists of over 1.5 million clones, 95% to 99% of them appearing once. This specimen comes from a study of shared clonotypes between healthy human individuals. Sequencing input: naive CD4+ T cells sorted from blood. Stated subset: CD45RA+ positively selected. The chain employs TRBV5-5 and TRBJ2-1; D possibly corresponds to TRBD2 (6 bases). The sequence derives from a man younger than 40 in good health. CDR3 bases: TGTGCCAGCAGCGGGGCCAGGGAGTGGAGGGACAATGAGCAGTTCTTC. It yields the protein CASSGAREWRDNEQFF.